A single sample is the source of the 32 T cell receptor beta chains below, sequenced in a study of cytomegalovirus exposure and HLA in healthy donors. Amplification used 60 Vbeta primers and 13 Jbeta primers. Repertoires were generated with immunoSEQ multiplex PCR, while TCRdb's copy carries only in-frame clones and drops some. The sample shows 100,000 to 150,000 clones, around four fifths of them seen only once. Material: PBMCs. The receptors shown here come from a man in his late teens or twenties in good health and CMV-seropositive.

J is TRBJ2-1 and V is TRBV4-1; 7 nucleotides line up with TRBD1. Germline CDR1 is MGHRA and CDR2 is YSYEKL. The CDR3 loop spans 16 amino acids. V lost 1 base, J lost 6 bases, and 9 bases stayed unmatched. The CDR3 protein is CASSQVKTGQGNEQFF. The CDR3 DNA sequence: TGCGCCAGCAGCCAAGTTAAGACAGGGCAGGGCAATGAGCAGTTCTTC.

The chain employs TRBV4-1 and TRBJ2-1; TRBD1 agrees at 7 bases. The CDR3 length is 12 residues. Germline V lookup: CDR1 MGHRA, CDR2 YSYEKL. V dropped 4 bases and J dropped 13; count of bases not matched to a gene: 7. The CDR3 is CASSPPRGSQFF. The CDR3, as DNA: TGCGCCAGCAGCCCCCCCAGGGGGAGTCAGTTCTTC.

The V gene is TRBV7-6, the J gene TRBJ2-5, with TRBD1 identical over 9 bases. The J call is in doubt because the DNA end fits TRBJ2-7 better. This CDR3 is built from 14 residues. CDR1 is SGHVS and CDR2 is FNYEAQ in the germline V gene. The CDR3 DNA reads as TGTGCCAGCAGCTTGTGGGACAGGGAAGACGAGCAGTACTTC. This codes for CASSLWDREDEQYF.

The chain is built from TRBV7-2 and TRBJ2-7, with a tentative D call TRBD1 (5 bases). This CDR3 comprises 14 residues. The V end was cut by 3 bases, the J end by 3 bases, with 12 bases between. CDR1 is SGHTA and CDR2 is FQGNSA in the germline V gene. CDR3 bases: TGTGCCAGCAGCTTCAGGGTTGCGGACTACGAGCAGTACTTC. Encoded protein: CASSFRVADYEQYF.

J is TRBJ1-5 and V is TRBV19; D gene unclear. The ends were cut back, 6 bases at V and 2 bases at J, with 11 bases in the middle. Germline CDR1 LNHDA, CDR2 SQIVND (reference sequence). This CDR3 spans 14 amino acids. The CDR3 spells CASRASAGNQPQHF. CDR3 in DNA: TGTGCCAGTAGAGCCTCTGCTGGCAATCAGCCCCAGCATTTT.

CDR3 nucleotides: TGTGCCAGCAGTTTGGCAGGGGATTCTCAGCCCCAGCATTTT. This gives the protein CASSLAGDSQPQHF. The rearrangement uses TRBV27 and TRBJ1-5; D is perhaps TRBD1 (6 bases). V shed 3 bases and J shed 6 bases, with 12 bases lying between them. Per germline, CDR1 MNHEY and CDR2 SMNVEV (reference sequence). The CDR3 sequence is 14 residues long.

This chain links TRBV10-2 with TRBJ2-1; 10 bases line up with TRBD2. After removal of 0 bases from V and 3 bases from J, the junction contained 2 bases not matched to a gene. The CDR3 is 16 amino acids. CDR1 and CDR2 from the germline V gene are WSHSY and SAAADI. CDR3 amino acids: CASSESPSGGYNEQFF. CDR3 nucleotides: TGCGCCAGCAGTGAGTCGCCTAGCGGGGGCTACAATGAGCAGTTCTTC.

The rearrangement joins TRBV5-6 to TRBJ2-5; the D is unclear. Per the germline V gene, CDR1 is SGHDT and CDR2 is YYEEEE. The CDR3 covers 12 residues. The germline V and J ends were trimmed by 4 bases and 5 bases, with 9 bases remaining between them. CDR3 DNA: TGTGCCAGCAGCATCCCGGAGGAGACCCAGTACTTC. It specifies CASSIPEETQYF.

This clone has only one observation. The V and J genes are TRBV18 and TRBJ2-5; TRBD1 matches at 9 bases. J was trimmed by 3 bases and V by 1 base; bases with no gene match: 6. The germline V gene has CDR1 KGHSH and CDR2 LQKENI. The CDR3 is 16 residues long. The CDR3 region is CASSPRDRVGEETQYF. CDR3 bases: TGTGCCAGCTCACCACGGGACAGGGTGGGAGAAGAGACCCAGTACTTC.

This clone was found a few times. The chain employs TRBV6-1 and TRBJ1-2; TRBD1 matches 11 bases. Germline V gene sequence: CDR1 MNHNS, CDR2 SASEGT. The CDR3 contains 14 residues. With V trimmed by 4 bases and J by 7 bases, 5 bases remained unmatched. CDR3 nucleotide sequence: TGTGCCAGCAGTGTAGCCGGGACAGGGGGTGGCTACACCTTC. This sequence encodes CASSVAGTGGGYTF.

The CDR3 DNA sequence: TGTGCCAGTAGTGAGCAGACAGGCAACTCTGGAAACACCATATATTTT. Residues: CASSEQTGNSGNTIYF. The chain recombines TRBV19 with TRBJ1-3; weak D call: TRBD1 (6 bases). Trimming took 5 bases from V and 0 from J, leaving 14 bases between them. Looked up from germline, CDR1 is LNHDA and CDR2 is SQIVND (reference sequence). The CDR3 totals 16 residues.

This clone was picked up a small number of times. This chain links TRBV4-1 with TRBJ2-3; TRBD2 matches 9 bases. V shed 6 bases and J 0 bases; nucleotides not matched to a gene: 10. CDR3 size: 17 residues. In germline, CDR1 is MGHRA, CDR2 YSYEKL. CDR3 protein: CASRKIVTSGSTDTQYF. In nucleotides, the CDR3 is TGCGCCAGCAGAAAGATCGTGACTAGCGGTAGCACAGATACGCAGTATTTT.

The J gene is TRBJ1-1, the V gene TRBV28; tentatively, D is TRBD1 (6 bases). V lost 6 bases and J 4 bases, leaving 15 bases between the germline ends. The CDR3 totals 14 residues. Germline lookup yields CDR1 MDHEN and CDR2 SYDVKM. CDR3 region: CASSLRETGTEAFF. The CDR3, as DNA: TGTGCCAGCAGCCTGAGGGAGACAGGCACTGAAGCTTTCTTT.

The chain joins TRBV29-1 to TRBJ1-4; D not resolved. Per germline, CDR1 SQVTM and CDR2 ANQGSEA. This CDR3 spans 13 amino acids. V lost 4 bases to trimming and J lost 3 bases, with 9 bases between them. The CDR3 loop is CSVGAFANEKLFF. The CDR3 DNA reads TGCAGCGTTGGGGCGTTTGCTAATGAAAAACTGTTTTTT.

The rearrangement joins TRBV28 to TRBJ1-2; a possible D gene is TRBD1 (5 bases). Germline lookup yields CDR1 MDHEN and CDR2 SYDVKM. V was pared by 7 bases and J by 8 bases, with 14 bases between. This CDR3 spans 12 amino acids. In DNA form, the CDR3 reads TGTGCCAGCACCGATGGGGCTATGGGCTACACCTTC. Translating gives CASTDGAMGYTF.

The chain uses TRBV2 and TRBJ2-3; 10 bases are a match to TRBD2. Germline V gives CDR1 SNHLY, CDR2 FYNNEI. V was clipped by 10 bases and J by 2 bases; unmatched bases: 9. The CDR3 runs 15 residues. The CDR3 reads CATTLLAGLTDTQYF. The CDR3 DNA reads as TGTGCCACCACCTTACTAGCGGGGCTCACAGATACGCAGTATTTT.

The V call is TRBV30, the J call TRBJ1-4; 8 bases match TRBD1. The CDR3 has 17 amino acids. The germline gives CDR1 GTSNPN, CDR2 SVGIG (reference sequence). V lost 1 base and J lost 7; bases outside the gene matches: 14. The CDR3 bases are TGTGCCTGGAGTGGGACAGGGCGGTCTTTGCTTGCTGAAAAACTGTTTTTT. Encoded protein: CAWSGTGRSLLAEKLFF. The variable domain in full, completed from reference TRBV30 and TRBJ1-4, reads SQTIHQWPATLVQPVGSPLSLECTVEGTSNPNLYWYRQAAGRGLQLLFYSVGIGQISSEVPQNLSASRPQDRQFILSSKKLLLSDSGFYLCAWSGTGRSLLAEKLFFGSGTQLSVL.

The chain couples TRBV9 to TRBJ2-5, with D possibly TRBD1 on 5 matching bases. Germline V gene data show CDR1 as SGDLS and CDR2 as YYNGEE. The ends were cut back, 0 bases at V and 5 bases at J, with 8 bases in the middle. The CDR3 has 13 amino acids. The CDR3 sequence: CASSVVSGETQYF. CDR3 nucleotides: TGTGCCAGCAGCGTAGTGTCAGGGGAGACCCAGTACTTC.

DNA for the CDR3: TGCGCCAGCAGCTTGGCGCAAGAGACCCAGTACTTC. Translating it yields CASSLAQETQYF. This sequence joins TRBV5-1 and TRBJ2-5, with D unclear. CDR3 length: 12 amino acids. The V gene's germline CDR1 is SGHRS and CDR2 YFSETQ. Trimming stripped 0 bases from V and 2 bases from J, with 2 bases between.

This chain joins TRBV30 and TRBJ2-1; 14 nucleotides line up with TRBD2. This CDR3 spans 14 amino acids. Germline V gene sequence: CDR1 GTSNPN, CDR2 SVGIG (reference sequence). V dropped 2 bases and J dropped 10; count of bases not matched to a gene: 4. CDR3 amino acids: CAWSLTSGGAEQFF. CDR3 coding DNA: TGTGCCTGGAGTTTGACTAGCGGGGGGGCGGAGCAGTTCTTC.

The chain links TRBV6-5 to TRBJ2-5, with 10 positions matching TRBD2. The CDR3 totals 16 residues. V trimming: 4 bases; J trimming: 2 bases; junction bases outside the gene matches: 7. Germline lookup yields CDR1 MNHEY and CDR2 SVGAGI. The CDR3 region is CASSWGAGGNQETQYF. CDR3 sequence (DNA): TGTGCCAGCAGTTGGGGAGCGGGGGGGAATCAAGAGACCCAGTACTTC.

This chain uses TRBV7-6 with TRBJ1-2, with 8 bases identical to TRBD1. After removal of 1 base from V and 6 bases from J, the junction contained 7 bases not matched to a gene. Germline loops: CDR1 SGHVS, CDR2 FNYEAQ. The CDR3 loop spans 15 amino acids. Here the CDR3 DNA reads TGTGCCAGCAGCTTAGGTCGACAGGGGTATGATGGCTACACCTTC. Amino acid sequence: CASSLGRQGYDGYTF. Full variable domain (missing parts from reference TRBV7-6 and TRBJ1-2): GAGVSQSPRYKVTKRGQDVALRCDPISGHVSLYWYRQALGQGPEFLTYFNYEAQQDKSGLPNDRFSAERPEGSISTLTIQRTEQRDSAMYRCASSLGRQGYDGYTFGSGTRLTVV.

The chain employs TRBV5-5 and TRBJ2-3; 10 bases map to TRBD2. V trimming: 4 bases; J trimming: 4 bases; junction bases outside the gene matches: 9. From germline, CDR1 is SGHKS and CDR2 YYEKEE (reference sequence). This CDR3 is 16 amino acids long. CDR3 bases: TGTGCCAGCAGCCGCCCCCTAGCGGGGGATGCAGATACGCAGTATTTT. Translating it yields CASSRPLAGDADTQYF.

The gene calls are TRBV30 and TRBJ1-3; D may be TRBD1 (5 bases). Germline CDR1 reads GTSNPN; CDR2 reads SVGIG (reference sequence). The V end lost 0 bases, the J end lost 4 bases, and 19 bases lay between the germline ends. The CDR3 is 17 residues long. The CDR3 nucleotides read TGTGCCTGGAGTGTCCAGGGTGGGTCTAGTCGCGGAAACACCATATATTTT. It specifies CAWSVQGGSSRGNTIYF.

The chain recombines TRBV13 with TRBJ1-1; maybe TRBD1 (6 bases). The CDR3 extends over 15 amino acids. CDR1 and CDR2 from the germline V gene are PRHDT and FYEKMQ (reference sequence). Trimming removed 7 bases from V and 3 bases from J, with 18 bases in between. CDR3 sequence reads: CASKAVQGRDTEAFF. CDR3 sequence (DNA): TGTGCCAGCAAAGCCGTTCAGGGGCGGGACACTGAAGCTTTCTTT.

This chain joins TRBV2 and TRBJ2-3; maybe TRBD1 (6 bases). The germline V gene has CDR1 SNHLY and CDR2 FYNNEI. The CDR3 runs to 15 residues. V shed 6 bases and J shed 1 base, with 14 bases lying between them. The chain's CDR3 is CASREQGIRTDTQYF. CDR3 nucleotides: TGTGCCAGCAGGGAACAGGGAATACGCACAGATACGCAGTATTTT.

The chain employs TRBV7-2 and TRBJ2-3, with TRBD1 matching over 7 bases. Germline V CDR1 and CDR2: SGHTA, FQGNSA. Germline trimming cut 4 bases from V and 3 bases from J; bases unmatched to any gene: 4. This CDR3 has 14 amino acids. The DNA of the CDR3 is TGTGCCAGCAGCTCATACAGGGGTACAGATACGCAGTATTTT. This codes for CASSSYRGTDTQYF.

This CDR3 is CSVDGTGRHEQFF. The CDR3 nucleotides are TGCAGCGTGGACGGGACAGGGCGCCATGAGCAGTTCTTC. The chain uses TRBV29-1 and TRBJ2-1; 9 bases are a match to TRBD1. CDR1 is SQVTM and CDR2 is ANQGSEA in the germline V gene. Trimming at V came to 6 bases and at J to 8 bases, leaving 8 bases not matched to a gene. This CDR3 spans 13 amino acids.

This rearrangement joins TRBV7-6 to TRBJ1-5; tentative D call: TRBD1 (6 bases). V dropped 8 bases and J dropped 7 bases, with 12 bases sitting between them. Germline V CDR1 and CDR2: SGHVS, FNYEAQ. The CDR3 sequence is 12 residues long. CDR3: CASSGVGQPQHF. In DNA form, the CDR3 reads TGTGCCAGCTCAGGGGTGGGGCAGCCCCAGCATTTT.

The chain carries TRBV2 and TRBJ1-1, with D possibly matching TRBD1 (6 bases). V was cut by 4 bases and J by 1 base, with 19 bases left in between. The germline CDR1 and CDR2 sequences are SNHLY and FYNNEI. The CDR3 spans 17 residues. CDR3 in amino acids: CASSVGQGITENTEAFF. The CDR3 DNA follows: TGTGCCAGCAGTGTCGGGCAGGGGATAACTGAGAACACTGAAGCTTTCTTT.

The chain joins TRBV6-4 to TRBJ1-5; D is ambiguous. Trimming took 2 bases from V and 0 from J, leaving 14 bases between them. The germline V gene has CDR1 MRHNA and CDR2 SNTAGT. The CDR3 sequence is 17 residues long. CDR3 bases: TGTGCCAGCAGTGACGTCGGAGAAACCCATAGCAATCAGCCCCAGCATTTT. Amino acids: CASSDVGETHSNQPQHF.

This clone has just one count. The chain employs TRBV2 and TRBJ1-1, with D maybe TRBD1 (5 bases). Deletions cut 0 bases from V and 1 base from J, with 9 bases between. The CDR3 runs to 15 residues. CDR1 and CDR2 (germline): SNHLY, FYNNEI. CDR3 DNA sequence: TGTGCCAGCAGTGAAGCCTGGGGCCGGAACACTGAAGCTTTCTTT. It specifies CASSEAWGRNTEAFF.